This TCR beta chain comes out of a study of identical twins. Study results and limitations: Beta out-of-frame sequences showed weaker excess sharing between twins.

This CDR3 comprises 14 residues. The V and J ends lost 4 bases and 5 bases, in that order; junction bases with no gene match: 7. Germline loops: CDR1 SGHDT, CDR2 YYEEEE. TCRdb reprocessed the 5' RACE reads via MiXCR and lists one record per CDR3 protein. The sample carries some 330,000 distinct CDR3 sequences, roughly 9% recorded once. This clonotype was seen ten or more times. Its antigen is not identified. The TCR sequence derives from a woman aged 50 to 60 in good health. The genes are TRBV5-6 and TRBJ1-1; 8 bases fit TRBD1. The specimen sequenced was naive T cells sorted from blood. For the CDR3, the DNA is TGTGCCAGCAGCCTACAGGGGGTCGGAACTGAAGCTTTCTTT. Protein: CASSLQGVGTEAFF.